This record looks at one T cell receptor beta chain sequence and its context. The antigen remains undetermined. Clones were read by immunoSEQ multiplex PCR, and TCRdb kept only the in-frame ones, dropping some. The sample includes some 170,000 clones, about 96% of them seen just once. The record originates from a study of cytomegalovirus exposure and HLA in healthy donors. Study context: The approximately 670 first-cohort repertoires and the 95 to 150 validation repertoires shared the same platform, a later analysis reported. Study-wide results and caveats: Subsequent analysis of the 100 to 150 validation repertoires found a tendency for first-cohort TCR clusters to co-occur. Rare TCR sequences dominated, though some public TCRs recurred in many donors. Cytomegalovirus-associated status was assigned to more than 150 TCR beta chains.

The CDR3 has 18 amino acids. The ends lost 1 base at V and 2 bases at J; junction bases unmatched: 10. The V gene's germline CDR1 is SGHRS and CDR2 YFSETQ. The rearrangement links TRBV5-1 to TRBJ2-3; 10 bases map to TRBD2. The source is a young woman in good health and CMV-seronegative. The sequencing input was PBMCs. The CDR3 protein is CASSLWLAGATNTDTQYF. Here the CDR3 DNA reads TGCGCCAGCAGCTTGTGGCTAGCGGGGGCTACTAACACAGATACGCAGTATTTT.